The table lists the clone carrying this T cell receptor (beta chain) with a few counts. This entry comes from a study of regulatory T cells in long-lasting Graves disease. Time point denoted: newly diagnosed GD, antithyroid drugs for less than 3 months. Preparation of the TCR library used RNA extracted from PBMCs. The TCR beta library used iRepertoire HTBI primers with Arm-PCR amplification of CDR3. MiXCR was run by TCRdb on the multiplex PCR reads, yielding one entry per CDR3 protein. The sample yields fewer than 450,000 distinct CDR3 sequences, approximately 15% seen once. These data were likewise used in another study, on T cells in Graves' hyperthyroidism and ophthalmopathy.

Source: peripheral blood mononuclear cells (PBMCs), taken at new diagnosis, from a patient treated with antithyroid drugs. The receptor's source is a woman between 35 and 50 years old with Graves disease.

This chain's CDR3 is CASSVDGRNTIYF. As DNA, the CDR3 is TGTGCCAGCAGCGTGGACGGTAGAAACACCATATATTTT. This chain connects TRBV9 to TRBJ1-3; D call uncertain. Deletions cut 2 bases from V and 5 bases from J, with 8 bases between. This CDR3 comprises 13 residues. The germline V gene has CDR1 SGDLS and CDR2 YYNGEE.